A selection of T cell receptor beta chains follows, all from one sample in a study of shared clonotypes between healthy human individuals. The method was immunoSEQ multiplex PCR; TCRdb's version includes in-frame clones alone and lacks a portion of them. The data hold about 2.3 million clones, with more than 80% observed a single time. Sample: naive CD4+ T cells from PBMCs. The receptors come from a young man in good health. Some clones in this sample may be carry-over from other donors' samples. Each CDR3 is given without its conserved first and last residue. Each record gives: V gene, D gene, CDR3 length, J gene, CDR3 protein. D genes are given only for firm matches.

TRBV28	-	13	TRBJ1-5	ASRGRWRSNQPQH
TRBV28	-	11	TRBJ1-5	ASSPVVAGPQH
TRBV4-3	TRBD2	12	TRBJ2-1	ASSQASGDGGQF
TRBV9	-	14	TRBJ2-3	AGPLNEVGDTDTQY
TRBV28	-	13	TRBJ1-3	ASSFHRGAGNTIY
TRBV14	-	16	TRBJ2-3	ASSQDPQGRPSTDTQY
TRBV29-1	TRBD2	15	TRBJ2-4	SVRLAGSVFAKNIQY
TRBV4-1	-	14	TRBJ2-7	ASSPPTTQGFWVEY
TRBV10-1	-	10	TRBJ1-5	ASRRRDQPQH
TRBV6-1	-	13	TRBJ1-3	ASSDLDYSGNTIY
TRBV4-2	-	13	TRBJ2-3	ASSQVEPVAATQY
TRBV14	-	15	TRBJ2-1	ASSQDPRGISYNEQF
TRBV19	TRBD1	16	TRBJ1-1	ASSIGRGPWGLNTEAF
TRBV30	-	9	TRBJ2-5	AWSAGETQY
TRBV7-2	TRBD2	15	TRBJ2-3	ASSLIQDGRSADTQY
TRBV30	-	13	TRBJ1-2	AWSVGGAAPYGYT
TRBV18	-	14	TRBJ1-2	ASSLNRGQTKDGYT
TRBV30	-	10	TRBJ2-1	AWIIGSNEQF
TRBV28	-	16	TRBJ1-2	ASSLLGLGTESNYGYT
TRBV7-3	TRBD2	11	TRBJ2-5	ASSYSGRETQY
TRBV5-6	-	15	TRBJ1-2	VSSFGPFGGANYGYT
TRBV4-2	-	12	TRBJ1-1	ASSQEASDSFAF
TRBV6-1	-	11	TRBJ2-5	ASRGPSQETQY
TRBV9	TRBD1	15	TRBJ1-1	ASSVGLNRGLVTEAF
TRBV10-1	-	18	TRBJ2-2	ASSESRALWAPANTGELF
TRBV19	-	15	TRBJ1-5	ASSIPPDRGGNQPQH